The 18 T cell receptor beta chains reported below all come from one sample, sequenced in a study of T cell responses to AZD1222 COVID-19 vaccine. Sequencing was performed with immunoSEQ multiplex PCR; in TCRdb, only in-frame clones are kept and a portion is missing. Counted here are approximately 190,000 clones, approximately 91% occurring once; the ten biggest clones make up more than 0.75%. The sequencing used peripheral blood, collected on day 0 of AZD1222 vaccination. These TCRs come from an adult in good health.

V gene TRBV24-1 combines with J gene TRBJ1-1; a possible D gene is TRBD1 (5 bases). V was pared by 3 bases and J by 5 bases, with 12 bases between. This CDR3 is built from 14 residues. Germline CDR1 and CDR2: KGHDR and SFDVKD. CDR3 residues: CATSDPGFGTEAFF. The CDR3 nucleotides read TGTGCCACCAGTGATCCAGGGTTTGGGACTGAAGCTTTCTTT.

This clone appeared once. The chain combines TRBV5-1 with TRBJ1-2; 9 nucleotides line up with TRBD1. Germline CDR1 is SGHRS and CDR2 is YFSETQ. The CDR3 is 21 residues long. Trimming at V came to 0 bases and at J to 4 bases, leaving 22 bases not matched to a gene. The CDR3 nucleotides read TGCGCCAGCAGCTTGGAGGCCGACAGGGGGAAGTTATCTCGCCATTCCTATGGCTACACCTTC. The encoded protein is CASSLEADRGKLSRHSYGYTF.

V and J are TRBV18 and TRBJ1-5; D might be TRBD1 (5 bases). With 3 bases removed from V and 3 bases from J, the gap between germline ends came to 12 bases. This CDR3 spans 15 amino acids. Germline CDR1 reads KGHSH; CDR2 reads LQKENI. CDR3 loop: CASSPGAGYNQPQHF. For the CDR3, the DNA is TGTGCCAGCTCACCCGGGGCGGGGTACAATCAGCCCCAGCATTTT.

V usage is TRBV12-5 and J usage is TRBJ2-2; 8 bases align to TRBD1. Per germline, CDR1 LGHNT and CDR2 FRNRAP. There are 18 residues in the CDR3. V lost 0 bases and J lost 3; bases outside the gene matches: 9. The CDR3 DNA reads TGTGCTAGTGGTTTGGTACCGAGGGACAGGCATTACACCGGGGAGCTGTTTTTT. Its protein is CASGLVPRDRHYTGELFF. The whole variable domain, filled in from reference TRBV12-5 and TRBJ2-2, reads DARVTQTPRHKVTEMGQEVTMRCQPILGHNTVFWYRQTMMQGLELLAYFRNRAPLDDSGMPKDRFSAEMPDATLATLKIQPSEPRDSAVYFCASGLVPRDRHYTGELFFGEGSRLTVL.

This clone was detected only once. V is TRBV27 and J is TRBJ2-7, with TRBD2 identical over 7 bases. The CDR3 is made up of 15 amino acids. The germline CDR1 and CDR2 sequences are MNHEY and SMNVEV (reference sequence). The V and J ends lost 6 bases and 6 bases, in that order; junction bases with no gene match: 14. The CDR3 region is CASSAGEGFSGEQYF. The CDR3 DNA reads TGTGCCAGCAGCGCGGGGGAGGGGTTTTCCGGCGAGCAGTACTTC.

This chain connects TRBV6-5 to TRBJ1-1; D gene ambiguous. CDR3 size: 13 residues. V was shortened by 8 bases and J by 1 base, with 11 bases between the two germline ends. Germline CDR1 and CDR2: MNHEY and SVGAGI. The CDR3 loop reads CASGRVGNTEAFF. CDR3 coding DNA: TGTGCCAGCGGGAGAGTTGGGAACACTGAAGCTTTCTTT.

The CDR3 spells CASSVFTSGVTDTQYF. As DNA, the CDR3 is TGTGCCAGCAGCGTATTCACTAGCGGGGTCACAGATACGCAGTATTTT. The chain combines TRBV9 with TRBJ2-3; TRBD2 agrees at 10 bases. Trimming at V came to 1 base and at J to 2 bases, leaving 4 bases not matched to a gene. The germline gives CDR1 SGDLS, CDR2 YYNGEE. CDR3 size: 16 residues.

This chain connects TRBV5-4 to TRBJ1-5; possibly TRBD1 for D (5 bases). This CDR3 is 14 amino acids long. The germline V gene encodes CDR1 SGHNT and CDR2 YYREEE (reference sequence). Trimming stripped 6 bases from V and 5 bases from J, with 15 bases between. The CDR3 DNA is TGTGCCAGCACCATGGGGCCCGCAGATCAGCCCCAGCATTTT. This gives the protein CASTMGPADQPQHF.

The J gene is TRBJ1-1, the V gene TRBV11-3; no reliable D call. The germline V gene encodes CDR1 SGHNT and CDR2 YENEEA. The CDR3 covers 14 residues. V lost 5 bases to trimming and J lost 2 bases, with 12 bases between them. The CDR3 nucleotides are TGTGCCAGCAGCGCGGACGGGGTTAACACTGAAGCTTTCTTT. Its translation is CASSADGVNTEAFF.

The CDR3 bases are TGTGCCAGCAGAATTAAACAGGGTTATGTGGACGAGCAGTACTTC. Residues: CASRIKQGYVDEQYF. This rearrangement joins TRBV13 to TRBJ2-7; the D gene is possibly TRBD1 (6 bases). CDR1 is PRHDT and CDR2 is FYEKMQ in the germline V gene (reference sequence). The CDR3 consists of 15 residues. Trimming took 6 bases from V and 5 from J, leaving 20 bases between them.

The chain carries TRBV27 and TRBJ2-7, with 9 bases lining up with TRBD1. The V gene's germline CDR1 is MNHEY and CDR2 SMNVEV (reference sequence). Unmatched junction bases numbered 2, after V lost 5 bases and J lost 3 bases. This CDR3 is 13 amino acids long. The CDR3 protein is CASSPGQGYEQYF. The DNA for the CDR3 is TGTGCCAGCAGTCCGGGACAGGGCTACGAGCAGTACTTC.

The V gene is TRBV19, the J gene TRBJ1-5; D is ambiguous. The CDR3 totals 17 residues. Germline loops: CDR1 LNHDA, CDR2 SQIVND (reference sequence). Trimming removed 3 bases from V and 2 bases from J, with 17 bases in between. The CDR3 here is CASSILLSDQGNQPQHF. The CDR3 nucleotides read TGTGCCAGTAGTATTCTTTTGTCCGATCAGGGCAATCAGCCCCAGCATTTT.

The J gene is TRBJ1-1, the V gene TRBV19; D gene ambiguous. This CDR3 is 14 amino acids long. Germline lookup yields CDR1 LNHDA and CDR2 SQIVND (reference sequence). Trimming removed 3 bases at V and 3 bases at J, with 11 bases between. CDR3: CASSIPLRDTEAFF. The CDR3 DNA follows: TGTGCCAGTAGTATCCCCCTTCGGGACACTGAAGCTTTCTTT. Supplemented by reference TRBV19 and TRBJ1-1, the full variable domain reads DGGITQSPKYLFRKEGQNVTLSCEQNLNHDAMYWYRQDPGQGLRLIYYSQIVNDFQKGDIAEGYSVSREKKESFPLTVTSAQKNPTAFYLCASSIPLRDTEAFFGQGTRLTVV.

This rearrangement joins TRBV6-5 to TRBJ1-5, with D perhaps TRBD1 (5 bases). Germline lookup yields CDR1 MNHEY and CDR2 SVGAGI. V was clipped by 4 bases and J by 4 bases, with 8 bases between them. The CDR3 sequence is 13 residues long. The CDR3 DNA reads as TGTGCCAGCAGTTCCTCAGGGAATCAGCCCCAGCATTTT. Translated: CASSSSGNQPQHF.

This chain links TRBV28 with TRBJ1-3, with D tentatively TRBD1 (5 bases). The length of the CDR3 is 15 residues. Trimming left V 6 bases short and J 4 bases short, with 16 bases between. Germline V gene sequence: CDR1 MDHEN, CDR2 SYDVKM. CDR3 sequence (DNA): TGTGCCAGCAGCCCCGGGGGAGAATTGGGAAACACCATATATTTT. It translates to CASSPGGELGNTIYF. Using reference TRBV28 and TRBJ1-3 for the parts outside the CDR3, the full variable domain is DVKVTQSSRYLVKRTGEKVFLECVQDMDHENMFWYRQDPGLGLRLIYFSYDVKMKEKGDIPEGYSVSREKKERFSLILESASTNQTSMYLCASSPGGELGNTIYFGEGSWLTVV.

The rearrangement uses TRBV6-1 and TRBJ2-7; 8 bases fit TRBD1. Germline CDR1 and CDR2: MNHNS and SASEGT. CDR3 length: 14 amino acids. V lost 3 bases, J lost 2 bases, and 3 bases stayed unmatched. The CDR3 nucleotides are TGTGCCAGCAGTGAGTACAGGGGGACCTACGAGCAGTACTTC. Residues: CASSEYRGTYEQYF.

The chain joins TRBV4-3 to TRBJ1-5; D call uncertain. The CDR3 has 13 residues. Germline CDR1 and CDR2: LGHNA and YSLEER. Deletions cut 2 bases from V and 3 bases from J, with 5 bases between. CDR3 amino acids: CASSQIINQPQHF. Written as DNA, the CDR3 is TGCGCCAGCAGCCAAATAATCAATCAGCCCCAGCATTTT.

This chain connects TRBV24-1 to TRBJ2-7; D not certain. Germline-derived CDR1 and CDR2 are KGHDR and SFDVKD. The CDR3 extends over 11 amino acids. Trimming took 9 bases from V and 3 from J, leaving 8 bases between them. CDR3 coding DNA: TGTGCCACCGAGTTCGGCTACGAGCAGTACTTC. Residues: CATEFGYEQYF.